The present TCR beta chain was sequenced within a study of T cell repertoires in cytomegalovirus infection. About the study: It can be stated that public TCR beta signatures indicated CMV infection as well as a matching HLA type.

This clonotype was seen ten or more times. Its antigen is currently unknown. The study's findings and limits: The study found HLA-C-restricted CMV-specific TCR beta clonotypes dominating the ex vivo response.

A single record per CDR3 protein comes from TCRdb applying MiXCR to the reads. The repertoire includes roughly 990,000 distinct CDR3 sequences, more than 25% of them detected once, and around an eighth sits in the top ten. The germline V and J ends were trimmed by 6 bases and 8 bases, with 8 bases remaining between them. The CDR3 extends over 11 amino acids. Sample: cultured CD8+ T cells from PBMCs, taken from culture after CMV antigen stimulation. The chain combines TRBV12-3 or TRBV12-4 with TRBJ2-1; D unclear. The sequence came from a human donor in good health (CMV status not recorded). Some clones in this sample may be carry-over from other donors' samples. The CDR3 nucleotides read TGTGCCAGCAGCTTAAGTTATGAGCAGTTCTTC. This sequence encodes CASSLSYEQFF.